This T cell receptor (beta chain) was retrieved from a study of vaccination effects on CD4 cells after COVID-19. Antigen-specific CD4+ T cells were expanded with viral peptide pools in the ViraFEST assay before sequencing. Between days 9 and 10 of culture, CD4+ T cells were separated out. Participants received two doses of either the BNT162b2 or mRNA-1273 vaccine. No vaccinee had earlier SARS-CoV-2 infection, and nucleocapsid antibodies were negative. About this clone: The antigen remains undetermined.

The data were produced by immunoSEQ multiplex PCR, yet TCRdb's version contains in-frame clones alone and is incomplete. The sample holds 55,000 to 70,000 clones, roughly 79% seen once. Germline lookup yields CDR1 MNHEY and CDR2 SMNVEV (reference sequence). The CDR3 contains 18 residues. V trimming: 1 base; J trimming: 3 bases; junction bases outside the gene matches: 14. Study-level points and caveats: Late post-vaccination samples showed marked contraction of infection- and vaccine-induced clones. Healthy vaccinees' vaccine-induced clones included only 1 of 255 cross-reacting with common cold coronaviruses.

The chain links TRBV27 to TRBJ1-1; 7 nucleotides line up with TRBD1. The sample here was CD4+ T cells from PBMCs cultured with HCoV-OC43 spike peptides, taken after COVID-19 vaccination. Subset here: HCoV-OC43 spike overlapping peptide pool stimulation. This TCR derives from a human donor who received a COVID-19 vaccine. CDR3 region: CASSLFATGSGMDTEAFF. CDR3 nucleotide sequence: TGTGCCAGCAGTTTATTCGCGACAGGGAGTGGTATGGACACTGAAGCTTTCTTT.